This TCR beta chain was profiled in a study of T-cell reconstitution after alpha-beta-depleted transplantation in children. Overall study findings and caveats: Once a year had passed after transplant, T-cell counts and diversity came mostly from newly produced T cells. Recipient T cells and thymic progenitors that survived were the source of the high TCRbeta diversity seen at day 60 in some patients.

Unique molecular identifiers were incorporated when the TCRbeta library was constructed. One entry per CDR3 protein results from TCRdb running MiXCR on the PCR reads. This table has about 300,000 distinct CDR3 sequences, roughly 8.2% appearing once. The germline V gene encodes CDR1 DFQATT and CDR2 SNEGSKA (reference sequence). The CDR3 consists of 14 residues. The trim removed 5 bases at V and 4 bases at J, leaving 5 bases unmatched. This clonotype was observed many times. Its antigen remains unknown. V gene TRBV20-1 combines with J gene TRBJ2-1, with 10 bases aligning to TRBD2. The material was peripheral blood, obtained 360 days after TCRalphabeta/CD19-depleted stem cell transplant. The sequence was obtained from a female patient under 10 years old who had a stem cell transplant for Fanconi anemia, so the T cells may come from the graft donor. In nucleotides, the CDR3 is TGCAGTGCTCCCGGGACTAGCGTTTACAATGAGCAGTTCTTC. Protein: CSAPGTSVYNEQFF.